Listed below are T cell receptor beta chains from one sample, sequenced in a study of shared clonotypes between healthy human individuals. Method: immunoSEQ multiplex PCR; TCRdb's copy keeps in-frame clones and lacks some. The sample carries millions of clones, around 95% recorded once. The sample taken for sequencing was naive CD4+ T cells sorted from blood. All receptors derive from a man between 18 and 29 years old in good health. The CDR3 runs from the conserved cysteine through the conserved F or W. The order of the fields is CDR3 protein, CDR3 DNA, D gene, clone size, V gene, J gene. D genes are given only for firm matches. Only some rows state a clone size, as once, few, many or a class for expanded clones.

CDR3 protein: CASSMGGTLGEQYF
CDR3 DNA: TGTGCCAGCAGCATGGGAGGGACGCTCGGAGAGCAGTACTTC
D gene: TRBD2
clone size: .
V gene: TRBV5-4
J gene: TRBJ2-7

CDR3 protein: CASATYGLAETQYF
CDR3 DNA: TGTGCCAGCGCCACCTACGGGCTAGCGGAGACCCAGTACTTC
D gene: .
clone size: .
V gene: TRBV6-1
J gene: TRBJ2-5

CDR3 protein: CASSPGDGDTQYF
CDR3 DNA: TGTGCCAGCTCCCCGGGGGATGGAGATACGCAGTATTTT
D gene: .
clone size: once
V gene: TRBV18
J gene: TRBJ2-3

CDR3 protein: CASSGGTSKRYNEQFF
CDR3 DNA: TGTGCCAGCAGCGGCGGGACTTCCAAGCGCTACAATGAGCAGTTCTTC
D gene: .
clone size: .
V gene: TRBV5-6
J gene: TRBJ2-1

CDR3 protein: CSASSYGYTF
CDR3 DNA: TGCAGTGCTTCATCCTATGGCTACACCTTC
D gene: .
clone size: .
V gene: TRBV20-1
J gene: TRBJ1-2

CDR3 protein: CASSPRTGMNTEAFF
CDR3 DNA: TGCGCCAGCAGCCCCAGGACAGGGATGAACACTGAAGCTTTCTTT
D gene: TRBD1
clone size: .
V gene: TRBV4-3
J gene: TRBJ1-1

CDR3 protein: CASSTTGDGANVLTF
CDR3 DNA: TGTGCCAGCTCAACGACAGGGGACGGGGCCAACGTCCTGACTTTC
D gene: TRBD1
clone size: .
V gene: TRBV18
J gene: TRBJ2-6

CDR3 protein: CASSIKGFGYTF
CDR3 DNA: TGTGCCAGTAGTATAAAGGGGTTTGGCTACACCTTC
D gene: .
clone size: few
V gene: TRBV19
J gene: TRBJ1-2

CDR3 protein: CASSRDSHEQFF
CDR3 DNA: TGTGCCAGCAGTCGGGACAGCCATGAGCAGTTCTTC
D gene: TRBD1
clone size: .
V gene: TRBV28
J gene: TRBJ2-1

CDR3 protein: CASSETGSPQHF
CDR3 DNA: TGTGCCAGCAGTGAGACAGGGTCCCCCCAGCATTTT
D gene: TRBD1
clone size: .
V gene: TRBV6-5
J gene: TRBJ1-5

CDR3 protein: CASSAGTGFREQYF
CDR3 DNA: TGTGCCAGCTCGGCCGGGACAGGGTTTAGGGAGCAGTACTTC
D gene: TRBD1
clone size: .
V gene: TRBV18
J gene: TRBJ2-7

CDR3 protein: CASSLLGGTYNEQFF
CDR3 DNA: TGTGCCAGCAGCCTCCTGGGCGGGACCTACAATGAGCAGTTCTTC
D gene: .
clone size: .
V gene: TRBV14
J gene: TRBJ2-1

CDR3 protein: CASSLGGVYGYTF
CDR3 DNA: TGTGCCAGCAGTTTGGGGGGCGTCTATGGCTACACCTTC
D gene: .
clone size: .
V gene: TRBV28
J gene: TRBJ1-2

CDR3 protein: CASSPGTGGTGELFF
CDR3 DNA: TGCGCCAGCAGCCCAGGGACAGGGGGAACCGGGGAGCTGTTTTTT
D gene: TRBD1
clone size: .
V gene: TRBV5-1
J gene: TRBJ2-2

CDR3 protein: CAVEGGMAYEQYF
CDR3 DNA: TGTGCCGTTGAGGGGGGGATGGCCTACGAGCAGTACTTC
D gene: .
clone size: .
V gene: TRBV11-2
J gene: TRBJ2-7

CDR3 protein: CASSWTSGGRNEQFF
CDR3 DNA: TGCGCCAGCAGCTGGACTAGCGGGGGTCGAAATGAGCAGTTCTTC
D gene: TRBD2
clone size: .
V gene: TRBV5-1
J gene: TRBJ2-1

CDR3 protein: CASSSSGRYTGELFF
CDR3 DNA: TGTGCCAGCAGCTCCTCCGGCAGGTACACCGGGGAGCTGTTTTTT
D gene: .
clone size: .
V gene: TRBV7-3
J gene: TRBJ2-2

CDR3 protein: CASSINRVGNIQYF
CDR3 DNA: TGTGCCAGTAGTATAAACAGGGTGGGAAACATTCAGTACTTC
D gene: .
clone size: once
V gene: TRBV19
J gene: TRBJ2-4

CDR3 protein: CASSLSTGRVIAAGELFF
CDR3 DNA: TGTGCCAGCAGCCTATCGACAGGGAGGGTTATCGCGGCCGGGGAGCTGTTTTTT
D gene: .
clone size: .
V gene: TRBV7-9
J gene: TRBJ2-2

CDR3 protein: CAISDRDRYSGELFF
CDR3 DNA: TGTGCCATCAGTGACCGGGACAGATATTCCGGGGAGCTGTTTTTT
D gene: TRBD1
clone size: .
V gene: TRBV10-3
J gene: TRBJ2-2

CDR3 protein: CASSSGTGRFDEQFF
CDR3 DNA: TGTGCTAGCAGCTCCGGGACAGGGAGATTCGATGAGCAGTTCTTC
D gene: TRBD1
clone size: .
V gene: TRBV7-7
J gene: TRBJ2-1

CDR3 protein: CAIRGISTYTF
CDR3 DNA: TGTGCCATCAGGGGTATTTCGACCTACACCTTC
D gene: .
clone size: .
V gene: TRBV10-3
J gene: TRBJ1-2

CDR3 protein: CASGTRQNTGELFF
CDR3 DNA: TGTGCCAGCGGGACTAGACAGAACACCGGGGAGCTGTTTTTT
D gene: TRBD2
clone size: .
V gene: TRBV2
J gene: TRBJ2-2

CDR3 protein: CASSPPGFGGYTF
CDR3 DNA: TGTGCCAGCTCACCACCAGGTTTTGGAGGCTACACCTTC
D gene: .
clone size: .
V gene: TRBV18
J gene: TRBJ1-2

CDR3 protein: CASSLQGGSQPQHF
CDR3 DNA: TGCGCCAGCAGCCTTCAGGGAGGTAGTCAGCCCCAGCATTTT
D gene: .
clone size: .
V gene: TRBV4-1
J gene: TRBJ1-5

CDR3 protein: CASSHGIAYNEQFF
CDR3 DNA: TGTGCCAGCAGCCACGGGATCGCCTACAATGAGCAGTTCTTC
D gene: .
clone size: .
V gene: TRBV5-4
J gene: TRBJ2-1

CDR3 protein: CASSKSQGGYTF
CDR3 DNA: TGTGCCAGCAGTAAATCTCAGGGGGGCTACACCTTC
D gene: .
clone size: .
V gene: TRBV6-5
J gene: TRBJ1-2

CDR3 protein: CASSPLRTGGFF
CDR3 DNA: TGTGCCAGCTCACCTCTAAGGACAGGGGGTTTTTTT
D gene: TRBD1
clone size: .
V gene: TRBV18
J gene: TRBJ1-4

CDR3 protein: CASRDLAGGPLSNTGELFF
CDR3 DNA: TGTGCTAGCAGGGACCTAGCGGGAGGGCCCCTATCGAACACCGGGGAGCTGTTTTTT
D gene: TRBD2
clone size: .
V gene: TRBV7-7
J gene: TRBJ2-2

CDR3 protein: CAISETGVYSNQPQHF
CDR3 DNA: TGTGCCATCAGTGAAACAGGCGTGTATAGCAATCAGCCCCAGCATTTT
D gene: .
clone size: .
V gene: TRBV10-3
J gene: TRBJ1-5

CDR3 protein: CASSPRLQDTEAFF
CDR3 DNA: TGCGCCAGCAGCCCAAGATTACAGGACACTGAAGCTTTCTTT
D gene: .
clone size: .
V gene: TRBV5-1
J gene: TRBJ1-1

CDR3 protein: CASSLVSEKLFF
CDR3 DNA: TGTGCCAGCAGCTTAGTTTCAGAAAAACTGTTTTTT
D gene: .
clone size: .
V gene: TRBV7-2
J gene: TRBJ1-4

CDR3 protein: CASSYIQGLNTEAFF
CDR3 DNA: TGCGCCAGCAGCTACATTCAGGGGTTGAACACTGAAGCTTTCTTT
D gene: .
clone size: .
V gene: TRBV5-1
J gene: TRBJ1-1

CDR3 protein: CASSLALTIYEQYF
CDR3 DNA: TGTGCCAGCAGCTTGGCCTTAACTATCTACGAGCAGTACTTC
D gene: .
clone size: .
V gene: TRBV5-5
J gene: TRBJ2-7

CDR3 protein: CASRQWETQYF
CDR3 DNA: TGTGCCAGCAGGCAGTGGGAGACCCAGTACTTC
D gene: .
clone size: .
V gene: TRBV7-9
J gene: TRBJ2-5

CDR3 protein: CASSLGGMNTEAFF
CDR3 DNA: TGTGCCAGCAGCTTAGGGGGCATGAACACTGAAGCTTTCTTT
D gene: .
clone size: .
V gene: TRBV7-3
J gene: TRBJ1-1

CDR3 protein: CAISESSGTGVNSPLHF
CDR3 DNA: TGTGCCATCAGTGAGTCCTCGGGGACAGGGGTCAATTCACCCCTCCACTTT
D gene: TRBD1
clone size: .
V gene: TRBV10-3
J gene: TRBJ1-6

CDR3 protein: CASSQGGMGDPFIYNSPLHF
CDR3 DNA: TGTGCCAGCAGCCAAGGGGGTATGGGAGATCCGTTTATCTATAATTCACCCCTCCACTTT
D gene: .
clone size: .
V gene: TRBV4-2
J gene: TRBJ1-6

CDR3 protein: CASSLASAERKREQYF
CDR3 DNA: TGTGCCAGCAGCTTAGCGTCCGCTGAACGGAAGCGCGAGCAGTACTTC
D gene: .
clone size: .
V gene: TRBV7-2
J gene: TRBJ2-7

CDR3 protein: CAWSVGTSYEQYF
CDR3 DNA: TGTGCCTGGAGTGTCGGGACCTCCTACGAGCAGTACTTC
D gene: .
clone size: .
V gene: TRBV30
J gene: TRBJ2-7

CDR3 protein: CASSSGTSRSYNEQFF
CDR3 DNA: TGTGCCAGCAGCTCCGGGACTAGCAGGTCTTACAATGAGCAGTTCTTC
D gene: TRBD2
clone size: .
V gene: TRBV5-4
J gene: TRBJ2-1

CDR3 protein: CASSLGEGVGGYTF
CDR3 DNA: TGTGCCAGCAGCTTAGGCGAGGGGGTTGGTGGCTACACCTTC
D gene: .
clone size: .
V gene: TRBV7-2
J gene: TRBJ1-2

CDR3 protein: CASSLAGTVLYEQYF
CDR3 DNA: TGTGCCAGCAGCTTAGCGGGGACAGTTCTCTACGAGCAGTACTTC
D gene: TRBD1
clone size: .
V gene: TRBV7-8
J gene: TRBJ2-7